Sequencing of this TCR beta chain was carried out in a study of blood T cell repertoires in COVID-19. Whole-study context: COVID-19 samples from acute and convalescent phases originated in the United States, Italy and Spain. T cells, B-cell-depleted T cells, or PBMCs supplied cDNA or gDNA.

Original methodology: Amplified reference gene primers provided the basis for estimating nucleated cell counts. Here immunoSEQ multiplex PCR was the method, and the copy in TCRdb shows in-frame clones only, minus some. From that table come the V and J calls and clone size; the DNA was used to work out D and trimming. The sample holds about 110,000 clones, about four fifths seen once. Losses at the gene ends were 1 base for V and 7 bases for J; bases not matched to a gene: 6. The CDR3 spans 15 residues. The germline CDR1 and CDR2 sequences are SGHTA and FQGNSA. The sequencing sample was made of peripheral blood. This TCR was sampled from a woman between 65 and 79 years old with acute or convalescent COVID-19. The chain is built from TRBV7-2 and TRBJ2-3; TRBD2 matches 9 bases. The CDR3 sequence: CASSLESSGGHTQYF. The CDR3 DNA reads TGTGCCAGCAGCTTAGAGTCCAGCGGGGGGCATACGCAGTATTTT.